Following are 2 T cell receptor beta chains from one sample sequenced in a study of Graves' ophthalmopathy and Graves' hyperthyroidism (dated by TCRdb to the late 2010s). The sample was run on an Illumina HiSeq 2000. TCR beta CDR3 regions were amplified from RNA transcripts for repertoire sequencing. HTBI primers and the Qiagen OneStep RT-PCR kit were used in a first-round RT-PCR, which was followed by a second-round multiplex PCR, size selection and purification. Starting from the raw public reads, TCRdb applied fastp trimming at Q25, assembled clones with MiXCR and retained in-frame beta chains. Identical CDR3 protein sequences are pooled into one entry, listed with their most common genes and DNA. Within this sample are about 400,000 distinct CDR3 sequences, with approximately 20% of them counted one time only. Roughly 1.5% of the sample is in the top ten clones. Sequences were obtained from peripheral blood. The receptors were gathered from a woman aged 18-29 years with Graves' ophthalmopathy. Donor details come from another sample of the same person, matched by shared clones.

There are many counts of this clonotype. The J gene is TRBJ1-5, the V gene TRBV7-2; D is undetermined. This CDR3 is 14 amino acids long. Trimming shortened V by 1 base and J by 2 bases, and 6 bases separated the two germline ends. Germline V gene sequence: CDR1 SGHTA, CDR2 FQGNSA. The CDR3 region has the DNA TGTGCCAGCAGCTTAGACAGACGCAATCAGCCCCAGCATTTT. Its protein is CASSLDRRNQPQHF. Full variable domain (outside the CDR3, taken from reference TRBV7-2 and TRBJ1-5): GAGVSQSPSNKVTEKGKDVELRCDPISGHTALYWYRQSLGQGLEFLIYFQGNSAPDKSGLPSDRFSAERTGGSVSTLTIQRTQQEDSAVYLCASSLDRRNQPQHFGDGTRLSIL.

This clonotype was seen ten or more times. The chain carries TRBV6-5 and TRBJ2-2; D is possibly TRBD1 (5 bases). The germline V gene encodes CDR1 MNHEY and CDR2 SVGAGI. V lost 6 bases and J lost 6, with 20 bases in between. This CDR3 has 16 amino acids. The CDR3 reads CASRVGSSGSPGELFF. CDR3 coding DNA: TGTGCCAGCAGAGTAGGGTCCTCAGGGTCTCCCGGGGAGCTGTTTTTT.